This section outlines one T cell receptor (beta chain) sequence together with its context. This sample also contains other DNA sequences that code for the same CDR3. Generated by immunoSEQ multiplex PCR, the TCRdb table keeps only in-frame clones and is missing some. The data show about 200,000 clones, with more than 70% seen just once and roughly 19% held by the top ten. The CDR3 sequence is 13 residues long. Trimming took off 1 base at V and 0 bases at J, with 4 bases between the two ends. Germline CDR1 GTSNPN, CDR2 SVGIG (reference sequence). The sample belongs to a study of blood T cell repertoires in COVID-19.

This chain uses TRBV30 with TRBJ1-5; D is unclear. Sequencing was carried out using peripheral blood. This TCR was sampled from a man aged 45 to 65 with COVID-19, enrolled during active disease. In DNA, the CDR3 is TGTGCCTGGAGTGGACATAGCAATCAGCCCCAGCATTTT. Its protein product is CAWSGHSNQPQHF.